The 10 T cell receptor beta chains listed next were all sequenced from one sample in a study of early T cells in non-severe SARS-CoV-2 infection. TCRdb processed the 5' RACE reads anew with MiXCR; each CDR3 protein has one entry. The sample consists of approximately 90,000 distinct CDR3 sequences, more than 10% of them appearing once. The starting material was whole blood, obtained at baseline. These receptors were taken from an adult who was a healthcare worker with PCR-confirmed SARS-CoV-2 infection or an uninfected control (not recorded which).

The chain couples TRBV2 to TRBJ2-7; TRBD2 matches at 12 bases. Losses at the gene ends were 10 bases for V and 5 bases for J; bases not matched to a gene: 6. Germline V gene lookup returns CDR1 SNHLY and CDR2 FYNNEI. The CDR3 loop spans 13 amino acids. CDR3 region: CATRWTSGDEQYF. CDR3 DNA: TGTGCCACGCGCTGGACTAGCGGGGACGAGCAGTACTTC.

V and J are TRBV6-1 and TRBJ1-6; the D gene is possibly TRBD1 (5 bases). In germline, CDR1 is MNHNS, CDR2 SASEGT. The CDR3 contains 14 residues. Trimming removed 8 bases from V and 9 bases from J, with 17 bases in between. Here the CDR3 reads CASSPGPQSSPLHF. The CDR3 DNA sequence: TGTGCCAGCTCACCGGGACCGCAGAGTTCACCCCTCCACTTT.

The chain uses TRBV28 and TRBJ1-2; D unresolved. Trimming cost V 3 bases and J 7 bases, with 21 bases left between them. Per the germline V gene, CDR1 is MDHEN and CDR2 is SYDVKM. This CDR3 spans 16 amino acids. The CDR3 protein is CASSFARRPRSGGYTF. In DNA, the CDR3 is TGTGCCAGCAGTTTTGCCCGGAGGCCACGCTCTGGTGGCTACACCTTC.

The V gene is TRBV5-1, the J gene TRBJ2-5; the D is unclear. Germline CDR1 SGHRS, CDR2 YFSETQ. V shed 4 bases and J shed 3 bases, with 10 bases lying between them. The CDR3 is 13 amino acids. CDR3 in amino acids: CASSLYGEETQYF. CDR3 nucleotides: TGCGCCAGCAGCCTGTATGGGGAAGAGACCCAGTACTTC.

The rearrangement joins TRBV2 to TRBJ2-1; D gene unclear. CDR3 length: 11 residues. CDR1 is SNHLY and CDR2 is FYNNEI in the germline V gene. Deletions cut 7 bases from V and 5 bases from J, with 6 bases between. The CDR3 nucleotides read TGTGCCAGCACGCAAAACAATGAGCAGTTCTTC. This gives the protein CASTQNNEQFF.

Only a few counts were recorded for this clonotype. This sequence joins TRBV24-1 and TRBJ1-2, with a weak D call TRBD1 (6 bases). V was trimmed by 2 bases and J by 2 bases, leaving 11 bases between them. This CDR3 comprises 15 residues. The V gene's germline CDR1 is KGHDR and CDR2 SFDVKD. CDR3 bases: TGTGCCACCAGTGATTCGTCGACAGGAAACTATGGCTACACCTTC. Translation gives CATSDSSTGNYGYTF.

A few counts support this clonotype. The chain carries TRBV5-8 and TRBJ2-6; D possibly corresponds to TRBD1 (6 bases). V was cut by 0 bases and J by 0 bases, with 10 bases left in between. Germline V lookup: CDR1 SGHTS, CDR2 YDEGEE. The CDR3 consists of 17 residues. The CDR3 loop reads CASSLGSQGSGANVLTF. The CDR3 bases are TGTGCCAGCAGCTTGGGATCACAGGGCTCTGGGGCCAACGTCCTGACTTTC.

The sample holds many counts of this clonotype. This chain uses TRBV14 with TRBJ2-3; TRBD2 matches 9 bases. J lost 4 bases, V lost 3 bases, and 11 bases had no gene match. The CDR3 extends over 17 amino acids. Germline V gives CDR1 SGHDN, CDR2 FVKESK. In DNA form, the CDR3 reads TGTGCCAGCAGCCACGCCCTCTCTAGCGGGATTTCAGATACGCAGTATTTT. Encoded protein: CASSHALSSGISDTQYF.

This clonotype was seen many times. The chain has TRBV11-2 and TRBJ2-1; D is undetermined. The CDR3 covers 15 residues. The V end was cut by 5 bases, the J end by 6 bases, with 17 bases between. Germline V CDR1 and CDR2: SGHAT, FQNNGV. In DNA, the CDR3 is TGTGCCAGCAGCCCCAAGGGATCCCTACTCAATGAGCAGTTCTTC. This translates into CASSPKGSLLNEQFF.

This clonotype was counted many times. V usage is TRBV4-1 and J usage is TRBJ2-7; either TRBD1 or TRBD2 may supply D (6 bases each). The germline V and J ends were trimmed by 4 bases and 0 bases, with 16 bases remaining between them. The CDR3 is 16 amino acids. CDR1 and CDR2 from the germline V gene are MGHRA and YSYEKL. The chain's CDR3 is CASSPMWRGSSYEQYF. CDR3 in DNA: TGCGCCAGCAGCCCTATGTGGAGGGGGAGCTCCTACGAGCAGTACTTC.